The sample holds one count of the clone carrying this TCR beta chain. Its specificity is unknown. This entry belongs to a study of T cell clonotyping in hematopoietic cell transplantation. Points from the study as a whole: No sorting was done, leaving CD4 and CD8 contributions mixed. Graft donor and pretransplant recipient Inverse Simpson Index values predicted broader posttransplant TCR diversity.

The data were produced by immunoSEQ multiplex PCR, yet TCRdb's version contains in-frame clones alone and is incomplete. The sample shows over a thousand clones, 95% to 97% of them seen only once. Recipients were bled about 28 days pretransplant and at posttransplant days 30, 100, 180. This clonotype was sampled from a male patient under 35 who had an allogeneic stem cell transplant from a related donor, so the T cells may come from the graft donor. Some clones in this sample may be carry-over from other donors' samples. The sequenced sample was PBMCs, obtained 30 days after allogeneic stem cell transplant.

The CDR3 DNA reads as TGTGCCAGTAGTATTACCCTAAATCAGCCCCAGCATTTT. Amino acid sequence: CASSITLNQPQHF. The chain has TRBV19 and TRBJ1-5; unclear D gene. Per germline, CDR1 LNHDA and CDR2 SQIVND (reference sequence). The CDR3 runs 13 residues. Trimming left V 3 bases short and J 4 bases short, with 7 bases between.